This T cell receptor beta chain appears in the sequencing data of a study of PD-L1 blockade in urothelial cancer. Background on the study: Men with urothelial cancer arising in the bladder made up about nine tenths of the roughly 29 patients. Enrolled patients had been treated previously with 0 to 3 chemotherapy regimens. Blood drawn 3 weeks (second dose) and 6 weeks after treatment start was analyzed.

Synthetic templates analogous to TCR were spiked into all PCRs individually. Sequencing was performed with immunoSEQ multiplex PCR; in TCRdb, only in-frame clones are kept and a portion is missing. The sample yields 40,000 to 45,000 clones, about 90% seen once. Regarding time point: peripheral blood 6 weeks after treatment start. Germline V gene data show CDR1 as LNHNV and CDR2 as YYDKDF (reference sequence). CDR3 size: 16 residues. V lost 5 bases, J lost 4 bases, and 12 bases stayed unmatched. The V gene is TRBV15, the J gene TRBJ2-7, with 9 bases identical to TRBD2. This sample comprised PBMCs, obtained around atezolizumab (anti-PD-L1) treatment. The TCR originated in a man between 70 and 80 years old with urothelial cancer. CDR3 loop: CATSAEAGGNLYEQYF. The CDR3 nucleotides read TGTGCCACCAGCGCCGAGGCGGGAGGGAACCTTTACGAGCAGTACTTC.